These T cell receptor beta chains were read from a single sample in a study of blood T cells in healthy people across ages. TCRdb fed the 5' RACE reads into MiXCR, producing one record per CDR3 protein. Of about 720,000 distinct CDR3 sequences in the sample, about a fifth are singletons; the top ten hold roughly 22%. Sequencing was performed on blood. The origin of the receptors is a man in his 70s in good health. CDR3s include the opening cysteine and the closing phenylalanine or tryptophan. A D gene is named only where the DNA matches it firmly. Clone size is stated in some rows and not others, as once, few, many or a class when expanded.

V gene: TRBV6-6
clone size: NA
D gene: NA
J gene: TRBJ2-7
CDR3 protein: CASSYSIGQSSYEQYF
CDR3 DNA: TGTGCCAGCAGTTACTCGATAGGGCAGAGCTCCTACGAGCAGTACTTC

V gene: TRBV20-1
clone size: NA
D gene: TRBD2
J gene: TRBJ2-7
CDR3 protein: CSALTSGSSDQYF
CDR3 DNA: TGCAGTGCTCTAACTAGCGGGTCGTCGGACCAGTACTTC

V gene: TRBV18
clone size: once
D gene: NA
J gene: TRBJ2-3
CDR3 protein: CASSPPIDTQYF
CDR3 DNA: TGTGCCAGCTCACCACCGATAGATACGCAGTATTTT

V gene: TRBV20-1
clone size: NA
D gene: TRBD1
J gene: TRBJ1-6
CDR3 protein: CSARDATRGAYNSPLHF
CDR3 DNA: TGCAGTGCTAGAGACGCGACCAGGGGGGCCTATAATTCACCCCTCCACTTT

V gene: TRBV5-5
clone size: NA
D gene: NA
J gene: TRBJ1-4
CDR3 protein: CASSLASGENEKLFF
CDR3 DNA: TGTGCCAGCAGCTTGGCATCTGGGGAGAATGAAAAACTGTTTTTT

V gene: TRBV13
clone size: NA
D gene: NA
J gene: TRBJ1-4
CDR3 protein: CASSLTGETNEKLFF
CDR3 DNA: TGTGCCAGCAGCTTAACAGGAGAAACAAATGAAAAACTGTTTTTT

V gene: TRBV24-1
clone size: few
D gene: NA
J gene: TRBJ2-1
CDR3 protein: CATRSYNEQFF
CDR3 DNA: TGTGCCACCAGGTCCTACAATGAGCAGTTCTTC

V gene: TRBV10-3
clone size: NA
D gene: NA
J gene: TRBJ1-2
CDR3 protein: CAISERTVYGYTF
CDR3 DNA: TGTGCCATCAGTGAGCGGACAGTCTATGGCTACACCTTC

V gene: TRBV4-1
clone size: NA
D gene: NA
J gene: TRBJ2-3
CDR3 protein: CASSQYVRDQIGTDTQYF
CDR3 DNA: TGCGCCAGCAGCCAGTATGTTAGGGACCAAATAGGCACAGATACGCAGTATTTT

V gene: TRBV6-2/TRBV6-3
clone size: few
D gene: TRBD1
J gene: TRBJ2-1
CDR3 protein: CASSYPSRETGTGSTNEQFF
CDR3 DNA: TGTGCCAGCAGTTACCCCTCCCGGGAGACCGGGACAGGCAGTACGAATGAGCAGTTCTTC

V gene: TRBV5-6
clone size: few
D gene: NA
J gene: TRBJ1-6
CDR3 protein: CASSQEVDHSPLHF
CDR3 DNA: TGTGCCAGCAGCCAGGAAGTAGATCATTCACCCCTCCACTTT

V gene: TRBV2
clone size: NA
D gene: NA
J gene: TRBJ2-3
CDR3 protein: CASSEAFGERTQYF
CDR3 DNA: TGTGCCAGCAGTGAAGCGTTTGGAGAGCGCACGCAGTATTTT

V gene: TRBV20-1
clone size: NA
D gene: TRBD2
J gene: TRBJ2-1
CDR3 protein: CSARDWLAGWNEQFF
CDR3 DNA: TGCAGTGCTAGAGATTGGCTAGCGGGGTGGAATGAGCAGTTCTTC

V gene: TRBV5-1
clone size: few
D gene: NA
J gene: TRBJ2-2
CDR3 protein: CASSFGGTTGELFF
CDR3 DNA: TGCGCCAGCAGCTTTGGAGGGACGACCGGGGAGCTGTTTTTT

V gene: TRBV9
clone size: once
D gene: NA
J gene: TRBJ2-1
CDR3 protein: CASSAEGSQYNEQFF
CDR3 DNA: TGTGCCAGCAGCGCCGAGGGGTCCCAATACAATGAGCAGTTCTTC

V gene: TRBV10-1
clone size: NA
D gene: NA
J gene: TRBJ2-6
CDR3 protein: CASSESIGTSGANVLTF
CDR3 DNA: TGCGCCAGCAGTGAGTCGATAGGAACTTCTGGGGCCAACGTCCTGACTTTC

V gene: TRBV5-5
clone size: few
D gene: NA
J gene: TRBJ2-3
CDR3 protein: CASSPTAGSSTDTQYF
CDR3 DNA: TGTGCCAGCAGCCCCACCGCGGGTTCTAGCACAGATACGCAGTATTTT

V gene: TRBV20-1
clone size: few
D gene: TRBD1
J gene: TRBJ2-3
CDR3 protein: CSAPLGQGTDTQYF
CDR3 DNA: TGCAGTGCTCCTTTGGGACAGGGAACAGATACGCAGTATTTT

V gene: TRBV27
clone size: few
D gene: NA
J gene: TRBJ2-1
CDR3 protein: CASITGHEQFF
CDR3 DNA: TGTGCCAGCATTACCGGGCATGAGCAGTTCTTC

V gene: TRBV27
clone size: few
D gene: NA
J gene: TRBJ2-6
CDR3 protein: CASRRRSSGANVLTF
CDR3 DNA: TGTGCCAGCAGACGGAGGTCCTCTGGGGCCAACGTCCTGACTTTC

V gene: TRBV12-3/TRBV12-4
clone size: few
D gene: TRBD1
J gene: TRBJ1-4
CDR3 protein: CASSLRQGVGEKLFF
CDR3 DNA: TGTGCCAGCAGTTTACGGCAGGGGGTAGGTGAAAAACTGTTTTTT

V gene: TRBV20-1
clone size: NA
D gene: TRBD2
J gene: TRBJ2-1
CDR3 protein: CSAGGLAGGLRSYNEQFF
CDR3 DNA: TGCAGTGCTGGGGGACTAGCGGGGGGACTACGCTCCTACAATGAGCAGTTCTTC

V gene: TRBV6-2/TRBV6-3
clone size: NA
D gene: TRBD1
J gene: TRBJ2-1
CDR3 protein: CASTFGQGNNEQFF
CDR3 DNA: TGTGCCAGCACCTTCGGACAGGGGAACAATGAGCAGTTCTTC

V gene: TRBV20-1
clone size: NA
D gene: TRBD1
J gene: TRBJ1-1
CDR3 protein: CSASPQGGHDTEAFF
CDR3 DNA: TGCAGTGCTAGCCCCCAGGGGGGACATGACACTGAAGCTTTCTTT

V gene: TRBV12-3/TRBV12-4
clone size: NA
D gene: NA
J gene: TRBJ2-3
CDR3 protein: CASSFPTAWVADTQYF
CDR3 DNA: TGTGCCAGCAGTTTTCCGACAGCTTGGGTGGCAGATACGCAGTATTTT

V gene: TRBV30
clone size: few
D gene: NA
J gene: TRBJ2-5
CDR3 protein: CAWTDQETQYF
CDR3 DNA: TGTGCCTGGACTGACCAAGAGACCCAGTACTTC

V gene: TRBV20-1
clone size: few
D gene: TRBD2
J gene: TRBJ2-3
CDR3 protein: CSAGLAGVPDTQYF
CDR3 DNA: TGCAGTGCTGGACTAGCGGGAGTCCCAGATACGCAGTATTTT

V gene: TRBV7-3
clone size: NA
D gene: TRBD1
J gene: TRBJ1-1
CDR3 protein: CASSSAGGLVATEAFF
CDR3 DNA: TGTGCCAGCAGCTCGGCAGGGGGCCTGGTGGCCACTGAAGCTTTCTTT

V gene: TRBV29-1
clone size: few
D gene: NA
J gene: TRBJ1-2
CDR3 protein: CSIDTDNYGYTF
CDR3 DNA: TGCAGCATAGACACAGACAACTATGGCTACACCTTC

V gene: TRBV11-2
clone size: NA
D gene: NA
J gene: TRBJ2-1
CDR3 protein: CASSLERGVALYNEQFF
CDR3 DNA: TGTGCCAGCAGCTTAGAAAGGGGGGTAGCCCTCTACAATGAGCAGTTCTTC

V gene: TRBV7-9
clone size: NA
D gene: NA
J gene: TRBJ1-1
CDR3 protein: CASTQPGGEAFF
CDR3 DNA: TGTGCCAGCACCCAGCCCGGCGGGGAAGCTTTCTTT

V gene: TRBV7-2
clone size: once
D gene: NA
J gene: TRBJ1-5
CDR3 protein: CASSKGGSRGSNQPQHF
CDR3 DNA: TGTGCCAGCAGCAAAGGGGGTTCCCGGGGGAGCAATCAGCCCCAGCATTTT

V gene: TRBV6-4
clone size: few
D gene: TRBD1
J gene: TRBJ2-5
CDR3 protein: CASSDSDRGGETQYF
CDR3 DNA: TGTGCCAGCAGTGACTCCGACAGGGGGGGAGAGACCCAGTACTTC

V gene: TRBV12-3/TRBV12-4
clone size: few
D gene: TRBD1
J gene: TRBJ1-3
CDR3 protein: CASRHWTGSGNTIYF
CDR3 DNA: TGTGCCAGCAGGCATTGGACAGGGTCTGGAAACACCATATATTTT

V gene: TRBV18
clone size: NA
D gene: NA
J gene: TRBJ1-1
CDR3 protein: CASSEGKGFTEAFF
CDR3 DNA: TGTGCCAGCTCAGAAGGGAAGGGGTTTACTGAAGCTTTCTTT

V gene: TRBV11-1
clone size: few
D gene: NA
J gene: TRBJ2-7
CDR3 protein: CASSLASSPSRYEQYF
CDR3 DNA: TGTGCCAGCAGCTTAGCCTCCAGCCCCTCTCGCTACGAGCAGTACTTC

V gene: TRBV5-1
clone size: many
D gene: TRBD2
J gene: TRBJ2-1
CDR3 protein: CASSLGLAEVDEQFF
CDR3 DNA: TGCGCCAGCAGCTTAGGACTAGCGGAGGTGGATGAGCAGTTCTTC

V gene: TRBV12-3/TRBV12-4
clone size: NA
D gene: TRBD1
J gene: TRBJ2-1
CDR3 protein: CASNLRDRSKNEQFF
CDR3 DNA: TGTGCCAGCAATCTAAGGGACAGGTCGAAGAATGAGCAGTTCTTC

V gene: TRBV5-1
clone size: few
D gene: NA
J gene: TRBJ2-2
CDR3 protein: CASSEGGGGELFF
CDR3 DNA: TGCGCCAGCAGCGAGGGAGGAGGCGGGGAGCTGTTTTTT

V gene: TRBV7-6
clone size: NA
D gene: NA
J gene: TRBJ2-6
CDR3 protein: CASSPRSDSGANVLTF
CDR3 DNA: TGTGCCAGCAGCCCCCGGTCAGACTCTGGGGCCAACGTCCTGACTTTC

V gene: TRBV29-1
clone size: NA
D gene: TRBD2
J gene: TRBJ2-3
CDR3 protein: CSVERAGGPDTQYF
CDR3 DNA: TGCAGCGTTGAGAGAGCGGGGGGGCCAGATACGCAGTATTTT

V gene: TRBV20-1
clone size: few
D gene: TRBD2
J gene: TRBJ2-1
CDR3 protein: CSARVAGGPNEQFF
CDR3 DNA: TGCAGTGCTAGAGTAGCGGGGGGGCCAAATGAGCAGTTCTTC

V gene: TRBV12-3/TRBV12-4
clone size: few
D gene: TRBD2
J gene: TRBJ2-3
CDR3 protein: CASSLSAGGFTDTQYF
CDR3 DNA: TGTGCCAGCAGTTTATCTGCGGGGGGGTTCACAGATACGCAGTATTTT

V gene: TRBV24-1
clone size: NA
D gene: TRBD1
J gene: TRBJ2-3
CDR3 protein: CATSDPTGSTDTQYF
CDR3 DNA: TGTGCCACCAGTGACCCGACAGGGAGCACAGATACGCAGTATTTT

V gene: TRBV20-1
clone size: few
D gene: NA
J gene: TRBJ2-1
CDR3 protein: CSAPFTHNEQFF
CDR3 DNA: TGCAGTGCCCCCTTTACCCACAATGAGCAGTTCTTC